Below, one T cell receptor beta chain is given with its context. Its cognate antigen is unknown. Generated by immunoSEQ multiplex PCR, the TCRdb table keeps only in-frame clones and is missing some. This sample has more than 550,000 clones, with less than 95% found just once. The data derive from a study of shared clonotypes between healthy human individuals. Broader study findings: Inspection by rarefaction showed sorted-subset sequencing to be incomplete despite large depth.

The CD8 memory fraction combined CD45RO+ cells with TemRA cells (CCR7-negative CD45RA+). Germline values: CDR1 MGHDK, CDR2 SYGVNS. The V gene end was trimmed by 8 bases and the J gene end by 5 bases; junction bases not matched to a gene: 2. The CDR3 runs to 12 residues. The rearrangement uses TRBV25-1 and TRBJ2-2, with 7 bases aligning to TRBD2. The material sequenced was memory CD8+ T cells from PBMCs. Subset reported: CD45RO+ cells pooled with CCR7-negative TemRA cells. This clonotype originated in a young man in good health. Some clones in this sample may be carry-over from other donors' samples. CDR3: CASGRGTGELFF. The CDR3 DNA reads as TGTGCCAGCGGGAGGGGAACCGGGGAGCTGTTTTTT.